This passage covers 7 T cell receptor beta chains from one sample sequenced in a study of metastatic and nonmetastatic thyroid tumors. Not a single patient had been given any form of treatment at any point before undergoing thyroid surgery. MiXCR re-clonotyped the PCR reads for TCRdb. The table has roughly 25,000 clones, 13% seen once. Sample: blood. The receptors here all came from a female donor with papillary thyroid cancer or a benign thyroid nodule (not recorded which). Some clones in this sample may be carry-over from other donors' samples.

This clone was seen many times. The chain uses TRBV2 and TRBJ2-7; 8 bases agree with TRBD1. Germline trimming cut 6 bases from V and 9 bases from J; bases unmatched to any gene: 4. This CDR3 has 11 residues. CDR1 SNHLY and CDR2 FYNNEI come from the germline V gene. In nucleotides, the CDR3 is TGTGCCAGCAGGGAACAGGGGGGGCAGTACTTC. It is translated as CASREQGGQYF. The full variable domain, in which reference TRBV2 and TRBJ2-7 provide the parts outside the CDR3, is EPEVTQTPSHQVTQMGQEVILRCVPISNHLYFYWYRQILGQKVEFLVSFYNNEISEKSEIFDDQFSVERPDGSNFTLKIRSTKLEDSAMYFCASREQGGQYFGPGTRLTVT.

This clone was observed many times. The CDR3 reads CASSLPIDDRDRRRRGTEAFF. In DNA, the CDR3 is TGTGCCAGCAGTTTACCCATCGACGACCGGGACAGGAGGCGAAGAGGCACTGAAGCTTTCTTT. This chain uses TRBV27 with TRBJ1-1, with 8 bases fitting TRBD1. From germline, CDR1 is MNHEY and CDR2 SMNVEV (reference sequence). The CDR3 consists of 21 residues. V gave up 2 bases and J gave up 4 bases; unmatched junction bases: 24.

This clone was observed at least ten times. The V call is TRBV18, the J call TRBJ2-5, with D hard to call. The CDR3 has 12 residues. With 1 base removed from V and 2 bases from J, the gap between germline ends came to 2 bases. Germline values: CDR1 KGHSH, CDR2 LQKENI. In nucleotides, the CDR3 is TGTGCCAGCTCACCACAACAAGAGACCCAGTACTTC. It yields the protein CASSPQQETQYF.

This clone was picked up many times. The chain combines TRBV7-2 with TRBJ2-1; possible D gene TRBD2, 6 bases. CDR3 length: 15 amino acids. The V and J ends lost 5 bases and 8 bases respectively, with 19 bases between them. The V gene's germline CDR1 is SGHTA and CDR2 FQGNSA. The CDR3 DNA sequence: TGTGCCAGCAGCCGGGGACTGGGGAGGATAGATGAGCAGTTCTTC. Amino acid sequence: CASSRGLGRIDEQFF.

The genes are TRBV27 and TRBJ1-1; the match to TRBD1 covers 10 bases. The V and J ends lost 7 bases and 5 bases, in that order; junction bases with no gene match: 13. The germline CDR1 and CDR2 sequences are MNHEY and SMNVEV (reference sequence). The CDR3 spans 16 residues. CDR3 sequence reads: CASIYSWTGGWTEAFF. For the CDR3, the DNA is TGTGCCAGCATTTATTCCTGGACAGGGGGATGGACTGAAGCTTTCTTT.

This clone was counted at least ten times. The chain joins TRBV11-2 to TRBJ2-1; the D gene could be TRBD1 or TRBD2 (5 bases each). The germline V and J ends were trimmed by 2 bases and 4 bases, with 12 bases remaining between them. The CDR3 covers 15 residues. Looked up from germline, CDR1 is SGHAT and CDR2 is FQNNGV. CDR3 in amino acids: CASSLSGSYYNEQFF. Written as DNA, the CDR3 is TGTGCCAGCAGCTTATCAGGGAGTTATTACAATGAGCAGTTCTTC. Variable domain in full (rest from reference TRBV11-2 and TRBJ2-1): EAGVAQSPRYKIIEKRQSVAFWCNPISGHATLYWYQQILGQGPKLLIQFQNNGVVDDSQLPKDRFSAERLKGVDSTLKIQPAKLEDSAVYLCASSLSGSYYNEQFFGPGTRLTVL.

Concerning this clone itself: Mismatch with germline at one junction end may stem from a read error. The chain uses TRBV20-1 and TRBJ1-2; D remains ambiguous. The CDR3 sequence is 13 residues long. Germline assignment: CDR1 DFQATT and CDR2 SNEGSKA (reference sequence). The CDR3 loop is CSAPWYWTAGYAF. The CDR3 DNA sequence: TGCAGTGCCCCGTGGTACTGGACTGCTGGCTACGCCTTC.